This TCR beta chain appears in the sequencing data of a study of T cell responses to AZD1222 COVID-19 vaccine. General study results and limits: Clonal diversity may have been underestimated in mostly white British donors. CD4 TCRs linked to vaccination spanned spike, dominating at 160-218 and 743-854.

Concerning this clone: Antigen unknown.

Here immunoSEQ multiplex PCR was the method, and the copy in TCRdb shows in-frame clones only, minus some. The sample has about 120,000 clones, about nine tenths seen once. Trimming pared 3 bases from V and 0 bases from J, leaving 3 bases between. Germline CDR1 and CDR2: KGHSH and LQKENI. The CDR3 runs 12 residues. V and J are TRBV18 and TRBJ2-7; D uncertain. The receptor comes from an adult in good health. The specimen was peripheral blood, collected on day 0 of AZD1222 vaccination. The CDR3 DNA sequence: TGTGCCAGCTCACCTACCTCCTACGAGCAGTACTTC. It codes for CASSPTSYEQYF.